This passage covers 19 T cell receptor beta chains from one sample sequenced in a study of blood T cell repertoires in COVID-19. Using immunoSEQ multiplex PCR, the repertoire was profiled, and TCRdb retains in-frame clones only, with some absent. The sample consists of fewer than 110,000 clones, over 60% of them appearing once. The specimen sequenced was peripheral blood. Every receptor here comes from a man aged 70 or older with acute or convalescent COVID-19.

Here the CDR3 DNA reads TGTGCCAGCTCCTCCGGAGGGGGGGGCACCATTGAGCAGTTCTTC. Residues: CASSSGGGGTIEQFF. This chain joins TRBV7-3 and TRBJ2-1, with D possibly TRBD2 on 7 matching bases. This CDR3 region has 15 residues. Germline-derived CDR1 and CDR2 are SGHTA and FQGTGA. Trimming took 8 bases from V and 9 from J, leaving 23 bases between them.

CDR3 sequence: CASSVLPGQGPSSYNSPLHF. The CDR3 coding sequence is TGTGCCAGCAGCGTGCTGCCGGGACAGGGGCCAAGCTCCTATAATTCACCCCTCCACTTT. The chain couples TRBV9 to TRBJ1-6; 10 bases line up with TRBD1. Germline loops: CDR1 SGDLS, CDR2 YYNGEE. The junction had 11 bases not matched to a gene; V was cut back by 2 bases and J by 0 bases. CDR3 length equals 20 residues.

V is TRBV7-9 and J is TRBJ2-1, with D maybe TRBD2 (6 bases). Germline CDR1 reads SEHNR; CDR2 reads FQNEAQ (reference sequence). The ends were cut back, 5 bases at V and 9 bases at J, with 14 bases in the middle. The CDR3 loop spans 13 amino acids. As DNA, the CDR3 is TGTGCCAGCAGCGCCCGGACTACCGGTGAGCAGTTCTTC. This codes for CASSARTTGEQFF.

This chain uses TRBV7-2 with TRBJ1-2; D is possibly TRBD1 (6 bases). The germline gives CDR1 SGHTA, CDR2 FQGNSA. Trimming removed 5 bases at V and 4 bases at J, with 11 bases between. CDR3 length: 13 residues. The chain's CDR3 is CASSPQGFYGYTF. Here the CDR3 DNA reads TGTGCCAGCAGCCCTCAGGGGTTCTATGGCTACACCTTC. The variable domain in full, with the rest retrieved from reference TRBV7-2 and TRBJ1-2, is GAGVSQSPSNKVTEKGKDVELRCDPISGHTALYWYRQSLGQGLEFLIYFQGNSAPDKSGLPSDRFSAERTGGSVSTLTIQRTQQEDSAVYLCASSPQGFYGYTFGSGTRLTVV.

V gene TRBV12-5 combines with J gene TRBJ2-1, with 8 bases aligning to TRBD1. J gave up 6 bases and V 6 bases, and 4 bases lay outside the gene matches. The CDR3 covers 13 residues. The germline CDR1 and CDR2 sequences are LGHNT and FRNRAP. The CDR3 protein is CASGITGGNEQFF. CDR3 bases: TGTGCTAGTGGAATAACAGGGGGCAATGAGCAGTTCTTC. The whole variable domain, remainder taken from reference TRBV12-5 and TRBJ2-1, is DARVTQTPRHKVTEMGQEVTMRCQPILGHNTVFWYRQTMMQGLELLAYFRNRAPLDDSGMPKDRFSAEMPDATLATLKIQPSEPRDSAVYFCASGITGGNEQFFGPGTRLTVL.

The J gene is TRBJ1-4, the V gene TRBV21-1; the table gives TRBD1 as D, unverified against the DNA. TRBV21-1 is designated a pseudogene. The CDR3 consists of 15 residues. The CDR3 region is CASSKARTGYEKLFF. In DNA form, the CDR3 reads TGTGCCAGCAGCAAAGCTAGAACAGGGTATGAAAAACTGTTTTTT.

This clone was seen just once. This sequence joins TRBV19 and TRBJ1-5; D uncertain. Germline V gene sequence: CDR1 LNHDA, CDR2 SQIVND (reference sequence). V was shortened by 5 bases and J by 0 bases, with 17 bases between the two germline ends. CDR3 length equals 17 residues. The CDR3 spells CASSLPPQAYSNQPQHF. For the CDR3, the DNA is TGTGCCAGTAGTCTCCCCCCCCAGGCTTATAGCAATCAGCCCCAGCATTTT.

This clone was found once. The chain uses TRBV6-5 and TRBJ1-1, with TRBD1 matching over 9 bases. The CDR3 loop spans 15 amino acids. V was pared by 5 bases and J by 4 bases, with 8 bases of the junction left unmatched. Per germline, CDR1 MNHEY and CDR2 SVGAGI. CDR3 region: CASSQQGQGRTEAFF. The CDR3 DNA follows: TGTGCCAGCAGTCAACAGGGACAGGGTCGCACTGAAGCTTTCTTT.

This sequence joins TRBV11-2 and TRBJ2-5; D might be TRBD2 (6 bases). Looked up from germline, CDR1 is SGHAT and CDR2 is FQNNGV. V was cut by 5 bases and J by 2 bases, with 15 bases left in between. The CDR3 is made up of 15 amino acids. Here the CDR3 reads CASSQGLTRQETQYF. The CDR3 DNA reads TGTGCCAGCAGCCAGGGACTCACTCGACAAGAGACCCAGTACTTC. The entire variable domain, with the rest obtained from reference TRBV11-2 and TRBJ2-5, is as follows: EAGVAQSPRYKIIEKRQSVAFWCNPISGHATLYWYQQILGQGPKLLIQFQNNGVVDDSQLPKDRFSAERLKGVDSTLKIQPAKLEDSAVYLCASSQGLTRQETQYFGPGTRLLVL.

Remarks on this clone: One end of the junction fails to match germline, which may point to a read error. The DNA of the CDR3 is TGCGCCAGCAGAGAGTCCGGGACTAGCGCCTCCTACGAGCAGTACTTC. Translated: CASRESGTSASYEQYF. The chain is built from TRBV10-2 and TRBJ2-7, with 10 nucleotides matching TRBD2. Germline CDR1 is WSHSY and CDR2 is SAAADI. The CDR3 contains 16 residues.

The rearrangement links TRBV10-3 to TRBJ2-1; TRBD1 is a possible D gene (5 bases). Germline lookup yields CDR1 ENHRY and CDR2 SYGVKD. V was shortened by 8 bases and J by 0 bases, with 8 bases between the two germline ends. The CDR3 sequence is 13 residues long. CDR3 DNA sequence: TGTGCCATCGGGGCATACTCCTACAATGAGCAGTTCTTC. Protein: CAIGAYSYNEQFF.

The chain recombines TRBV6-5 with TRBJ2-3; 7 bases are a match to TRBD2. Germline CDR1 is MNHEY and CDR2 is SVGAGI. Trimming cost V 0 bases and J 3 bases; bases outside gene matches: 6. This CDR3 is 16 amino acids long. The CDR3 bases are TGTGCCAGCAGTTACTCGGGGGGGTCTAGGACAGATACGCAGTATTTT. This codes for CASSYSGGSRTDTQYF.

This clone was seen a handful of times. CDR3 in amino acids: CASSFPGSYEKLFF. The CDR3 region has the DNA TGTGCCAGCAGCTTTCCGGGATCGTACGAAAAACTGTTTTTT. The chain has TRBV5-6 and TRBJ1-4; no clear D gene. Trimming cost V 2 bases and J 8 bases, with 13 bases left between them. This CDR3 has 14 amino acids. The V gene's germline CDR1 is SGHDT and CDR2 YYEEEE.

The chain couples TRBV6-6 to TRBJ2-5; 8 bases are shared with TRBD1. V trimming: 2 bases; J trimming: 4 bases; junction bases outside the gene matches: 9. The germline V gene has CDR1 MNHNY and CDR2 SVGAGI (reference sequence). There are 16 residues in the CDR3. CDR3 amino acids: CASSYPQGAQGETQYF. As DNA, the CDR3 is TGTGCCAGCAGTTACCCCCAGGGGGCGCAGGGAGAGACCCAGTACTTC.

This chain connects TRBV27 to TRBJ2-7; 9 bases fit TRBD1. V was clipped by 7 bases and J by 5 bases; unmatched bases: 12. Germline V gene sequence: CDR1 MNHEY, CDR2 SMNVEV (reference sequence). The CDR3 totals 15 residues. CDR3 nucleotide sequence: TGTGCCAGCAAATTTACTTGGACAGGGGTCCACGAGCAGTACTTC. The encoded protein is CASKFTWTGVHEQYF.

This rearrangement joins TRBV10-2 to TRBJ2-2, with 8 bases identical to TRBD2. The CDR3 contains 15 residues. Trimming at V came to 8 bases and at J to 4 bases, leaving 9 bases not matched to a gene. The germline V gene has CDR1 WSHSY and CDR2 SAAADI. The CDR3 nucleotides read TGCGCCAGCCTTAGCGGGGCTGGGCTCACCGGGGAGCTGTTTTTT. Protein sequence: CASLSGAGLTGELFF.

The chain uses TRBV2 and TRBJ2-5; D is undetermined. This CDR3 contains 14 residues. Germline-derived CDR1 and CDR2 are SNHLY and FYNNEI. The V end lost 1 base, the J end lost 2 bases, and 8 bases lay between the germline ends. DNA for the CDR3: TGTGCCAGCAGTGAAGATGTAGTTCAAGAGACCCAGTACTTC. Amino acids: CASSEDVVQETQYF.

The chain links TRBV27 to TRBJ1-5, with a weak D call TRBD1 (6 bases). Trimming left V 8 bases short and J 5 bases short, with 10 bases between. Germline V gene data show CDR1 as MNHEY and CDR2 as SMNVEV (reference sequence). The CDR3 covers 12 residues. Here the CDR3 reads CASQQGDQPQHF. The DNA of the CDR3 is TGTGCCAGCCAACAGGGAGATCAGCCCCAGCATTTT.

The chain combines TRBV19 with TRBJ2-2, with 9 positions matching TRBD1. CDR1 is LNHDA, CDR2 SQIVND, per germline (reference sequence). The V and J ends lost 5 bases and 3 bases, in that order; junction bases with no gene match: 10. This CDR3 comprises 17 residues. The CDR3 reads CASSGGPGTGHTGELFF. The CDR3 coding sequence is TGTGCCAGTAGTGGGGGGCCCGGGACAGGGCACACCGGGGAGCTGTTTTTT.